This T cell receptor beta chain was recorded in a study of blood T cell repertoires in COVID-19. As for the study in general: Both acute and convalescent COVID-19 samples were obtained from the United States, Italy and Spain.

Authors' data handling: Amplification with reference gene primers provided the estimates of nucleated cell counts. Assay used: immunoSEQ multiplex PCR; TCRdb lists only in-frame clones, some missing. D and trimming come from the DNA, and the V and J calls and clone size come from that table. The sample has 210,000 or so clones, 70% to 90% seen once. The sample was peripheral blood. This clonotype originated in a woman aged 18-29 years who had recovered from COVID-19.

CDR3 sequence: CSVGQGSGGANVLTF. The CDR3 nucleotides read TGCAGCGTAGGACAGGGAAGTGGTGGGGCCAACGTCCTGACTTTC. The rearrangement joins TRBV29-1 to TRBJ2-6, with 8 positions matching TRBD1. Germline loops: CDR1 SQVTM, CDR2 ANQGSEA. The CDR3 runs 15 residues. The V gene end was trimmed by 6 bases and the J gene end by 3 bases; junction bases not matched to a gene: 7.